This T cell receptor beta chain was retrieved from a study of vaccination and CD4 T cells after COVID-19. To note about this clonotype: Antigen: not known.

Treatment given: approximately 11-day PBMC culture with coronavirus spike peptide pools or control peptides (ViraFEST assay). By negative selection, CD4+ T cells were isolated once culture had run for under 13 days. Cultured CD4+ T-cell DNA underwent Oncomine TCR Beta short-read sequencing. TCRdb called the PCR reads again in MiXCR, with one record for every CDR3 protein. This sample carries approximately 13,000 distinct CDR3 sequences, roughly 26% of them seen once, and the ten largest clones take 25% to 30%. Germline lookup yields CDR1 MNHEY and CDR2 SMNVEV (reference sequence). This CDR3 spans 17 amino acids. V dropped 0 bases and J dropped 9; count of bases not matched to a gene: 11.

The J gene is TRBJ1-6, the V gene TRBV27; TRBD1 matches 7 bases. The clonotype comes from a human donor who received a COVID-19 vaccine. The material was CD4+ T cells from blood, cultured in vitro, obtained before SARS-CoV-2 vaccination. Written as DNA, the CDR3 is TGTGCCAGCAGTTTATCTCGGCCAGACAGGGCCGGTTCACCCCTCCACTTT. It encodes CASSLSRPDRAGSPLHF.